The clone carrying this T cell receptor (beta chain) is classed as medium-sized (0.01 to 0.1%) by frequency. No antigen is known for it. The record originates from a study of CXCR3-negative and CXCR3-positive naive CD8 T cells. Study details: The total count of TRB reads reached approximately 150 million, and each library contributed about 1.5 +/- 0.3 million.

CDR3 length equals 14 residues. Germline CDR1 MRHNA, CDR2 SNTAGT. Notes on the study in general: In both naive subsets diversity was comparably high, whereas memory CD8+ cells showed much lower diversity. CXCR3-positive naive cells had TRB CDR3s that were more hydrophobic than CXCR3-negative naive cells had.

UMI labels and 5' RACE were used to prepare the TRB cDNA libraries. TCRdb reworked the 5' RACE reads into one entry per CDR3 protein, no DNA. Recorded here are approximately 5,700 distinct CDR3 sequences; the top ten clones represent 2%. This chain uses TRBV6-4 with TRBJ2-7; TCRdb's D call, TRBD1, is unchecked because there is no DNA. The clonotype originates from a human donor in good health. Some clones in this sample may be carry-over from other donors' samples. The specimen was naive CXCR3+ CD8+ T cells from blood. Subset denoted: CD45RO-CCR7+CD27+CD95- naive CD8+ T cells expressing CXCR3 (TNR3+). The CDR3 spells CASSEGTGGYEQYF.